Listed here are 31 T cell receptor beta chains from one sample, sequenced in a study of T cell responses to AZD1222 COVID-19 vaccine. Assay used: immunoSEQ multiplex PCR; TCRdb lists only in-frame clones, some missing. The repertoire includes about 130,000 clones, 80% to 90% of them detected once, and about 5.6% sits in the top ten. The source material was peripheral blood, sampled on day 0 of AZD1222 vaccination. The receptors originated from an adult in good health.

The V gene is TRBV5-1, the J gene TRBJ2-3; D possibly corresponds to TRBD2 (5 bases). V was trimmed by 5 bases and J by 2 bases, leaving 12 bases between them. The CDR3 loop spans 14 amino acids. Germline CDR1 and CDR2: SGHRS and YFSETQ. CDR3 sequence (DNA): TGCGCCAGCAGTTCCGGGAAAATCACAGATACGCAGTATTTT. It encodes CASSSGKITDTQYF.

The chain couples TRBV7-2 to TRBJ1-2; no reliable D call. The CDR3 consists of 13 residues. The V gene's germline CDR1 is SGHTA and CDR2 FQGNSA. Trimming left V 1 base short and J 4 bases short, with 7 bases between. CDR3 sequence: CASSLGRFYGYTF. The CDR3 DNA is TGTGCCAGCAGCTTAGGCAGGTTCTATGGCTACACCTTC.

The rearrangement joins TRBV11-3 to TRBJ1-2; 12 positions agree with TRBD1. The germline CDR1 and CDR2 sequences are SGHNT and YENEEA. V was pared by 3 bases and J by 7 bases, with 6 bases of the junction left unmatched. The CDR3 loop spans 15 amino acids. The DNA of the CDR3 is TGTGCCAGCAGCTTGTCCGGGACAGGGGGCCGTGGCTACACCTTC. The encoded protein is CASSLSGTGGRGYTF.

J is TRBJ2-7 and V is TRBV28; TRBD2 aligns across 8 bases. The CDR3 contains 12 residues. V lost 2 bases to trimming and J lost 9 bases; unmatched junction nucleotides: 3. The germline gives CDR1 MDHEN, CDR2 SYDVKM. In DNA form, the CDR3 reads TGTGCCAGCAGTTTAGCGGGACTAGTGCAGTACTTC. Encoded protein: CASSLAGLVQYF.

The genes are TRBV7-6 and TRBJ1-4; perhaps TRBD1 as D (5 bases). Trimming shortened V by 1 base and J by 0 bases, and 9 bases separated the two germline ends. The germline gives CDR1 SGHVS, CDR2 FNYEAQ. The CDR3 covers 16 residues. As DNA, the CDR3 is TGTGCCAGCAGCTTAGAGGGGAGCGCAACTAATGAAAAACTGTTTTTT. Translation: CASSLEGSATNEKLFF.

The rearrangement joins TRBV5-1 to TRBJ1-1; D unclear. CDR3 length equals 13 residues. V shed 0 bases and J shed 11 bases, with 14 bases lying between them. CDR1 is SGHRS, CDR2 YFSETQ, per germline. The CDR3 sequence: CASSLAGSNGAFF. In DNA, the CDR3 is TGCGCCAGCAGCTTGGCCGGCAGCAATGGGGCTTTCTTT.

The chain carries TRBV3-1 (or the pseudogene TRBV3-2) and TRBJ2-2; D may be TRBD2 (6 bases). Trimming took 8 bases from V and 4 from J, leaving 8 bases between them. The CDR3 runs 12 residues. Looked up from germline, CDR1 is LGHDT and CDR2 is YNNKEL (reference sequence). The CDR3 DNA reads TGTGCCAGCGGGGGGTCCACCGGGGAGCTGTTTTTT. Its translation: CASGGSTGELFF.

The V call is TRBV7-3, the J call TRBJ2-1, with TRBD1 matching over 9 bases. Trimming took 2 bases from V and 5 from J; bases not matched to a gene: 1. Per the germline V gene, CDR1 is SGHTA and CDR2 is FQGTGA. CDR3 size: 14 residues. The CDR3 spells CASSLGTGNNEQFF. For the CDR3, the DNA is TGTGCCAGCAGCTTAGGGACAGGGAACAATGAGCAGTTCTTC. Variable domain in full (rest from reference TRBV7-3 and TRBJ2-1): GAGVSQTPSNKVTEKGKYVELRCDPISGHTALYWYRQSLGQGPEFLIYFQGTGAADDSGLPNDRFFAVRPEGSVSTLKIQRTERGDSAVYLCASSLGTGNNEQFFGPGTRLTVL.

The rearrangement uses TRBV19 and TRBJ1-5, with D possibly TRBD1 on 6 matching bases. The CDR3 has 16 amino acids. V gave up 3 bases and J gave up 0 bases, with 12 bases separating them. Germline V gene sequence: CDR1 LNHDA, CDR2 SQIVND (reference sequence). The DNA for the CDR3 is TGTGCCAGTAGTATCCAGGGGACTCATAGCAATCAGCCCCAGCATTTT. Translating it yields CASSIQGTHSNQPQHF.

The rearrangement links TRBV5-4 to TRBJ2-2, with 7 positions matching TRBD1. The CDR3 runs to 15 residues. V was clipped by 4 bases and J by 2 bases; unmatched bases: 5. CDR1 SGHNT and CDR2 YYREEE come from the germline V gene (reference sequence). The CDR3 loop reads CASSRGTANTGELFF. The CDR3 coding sequence is TGTGCCAGCAGCAGGGGGACAGCAAACACCGGGGAGCTGTTTTTT.

CDR3 loop: CASSSGTDVYGYTF. CDR3 bases: TGTGCCAGCAGCTCCGGGACGGACGTATATGGCTACACCTTC. The chain recombines TRBV7-2 with TRBJ1-2; perhaps TRBD1 as D (5 bases). This CDR3 contains 14 residues. V lost 4 bases, J lost 5 bases, and 14 bases lay in between. Germline-derived CDR1 and CDR2 are SGHTA and FQGNSA.

This rearrangement joins TRBV5-1 to TRBJ1-1; the D gene is possibly TRBD1 (6 bases). CDR3 length equals 13 residues. CDR1 is SGHRS, CDR2 YFSETQ, per germline. Trimming removed 4 bases at V and 3 bases at J, with 10 bases between. In DNA, the CDR3 is TGCGCCAGCAGCGTCAGGGGTGACACTGAAGCTTTCTTT. Its protein product is CASSVRGDTEAFF.

J is TRBJ1-4 and V is TRBV6-5, with D possibly TRBD1 on 5 matching bases. V was pared by 6 bases and J by 7 bases, with 15 bases between. Germline loops: CDR1 MNHEY, CDR2 SVGAGI. The CDR3 contains 14 residues. CDR3 region: CASRFSGPGEKLFF. DNA of the CDR3: TGTGCCAGCAGATTTTCAGGGCCGGGTGAAAAACTGTTTTTT.

This chain joins TRBV11-3 and TRBJ1-1, with 7 bases lining up with TRBD1. CDR3 length: 10 residues. V was pared by 10 bases and J by 8 bases, with 4 bases of the junction left unmatched. CDR1 is SGHNT and CDR2 is YENEEA in the germline V gene. Here the CDR3 DNA reads TGTGCCACCGGACAGGAGGAAGCTTTCTTT. It is translated as CATGQEEAFF.

V usage is TRBV12-3 or TRBV12-4 and J usage is TRBJ1-1; possibly TRBD1 for D (5 bases). The CDR3 extends over 12 amino acids. Trimming pared 3 bases from V and 4 bases from J, leaving 6 bases between. As DNA, the CDR3 is TGTGCCAGCAGTTTGAGGGGCACTGAAGCTTTCTTT. Protein product: CASSLRGTEAFF.

V gene TRBV19 combines with J gene TRBJ1-3, with 7 bases lining up with TRBD1. CDR3 length: 14 residues. Trimming cost V 3 bases and J 4 bases; bases outside gene matches: 3. Germline CDR1 and CDR2: LNHDA and SQIVND (reference sequence). CDR3 loop: CASSITGEGNTIYF. CDR3 nucleotide sequence: TGTGCCAGTAGTATCACAGGGGAAGGAAACACCATATATTTT.

The V call is TRBV11-2, the J call TRBJ2-1; 11 nucleotides line up with TRBD2. Germline values: CDR1 SGHAT, CDR2 FQNNGV. The CDR3 has 18 amino acids. Germline trimming cut 0 bases from V and 4 bases from J; bases unmatched to any gene: 8. CDR3 DNA: TGTGCCAGCAGCTTAGATAGAACTAGCGGGAGTGTATACAATGAGCAGTTCTTC. It translates to CASSLDRTSGSVYNEQFF. Drawing the rest from reference TRBV11-2 and TRBJ2-1, the complete variable domain is EAGVAQSPRYKIIEKRQSVAFWCNPISGHATLYWYQQILGQGPKLLIQFQNNGVVDDSQLPKDRFSAERLKGVDSTLKIQPAKLEDSAVYLCASSLDRTSGSVYNEQFFGPGTRLTVL.

This clone has a handful of counts. The same CDR3 arises from other DNA sequences in this sample as well. The CDR3 DNA reads as TGTGCCAGCAGCCAAACTTTCCAAGAGACCCAGTACTTC. It translates to CASSQTFQETQYF. The chain combines TRBV3-1 (or the pseudogene TRBV3-2) with TRBJ2-5; D is unresolved. The CDR3 runs to 13 residues. Trimming shortened V by 2 bases and J by 1 base, and 5 bases separated the two germline ends. Germline V gene sequence: CDR1 LGHDT, CDR2 YNNKEL (reference sequence).

CDR3 bases: TGTGCCAGCAGTTTTTTACAGGGTGAAAAACTGTTTTTT. Its translation: CASSFLQGEKLFF. The genes are TRBV12-3 or TRBV12-4 and TRBJ1-4; TRBD1 is a possible D gene (6 bases). V was pared by 3 bases and J by 7 bases, with 9 bases between. The CDR3 loop spans 13 amino acids.

The chain carries TRBV2 and TRBJ2-1, with TRBD1 identical over 9 bases. The J segment lost 4 bases and the V segment lost 7 bases, leaving 5 bases of the junction unmatched. CDR1 and CDR2 (germline): SNHLY, FYNNEI. CDR3 length: 14 amino acids. The CDR3 DNA follows: TGTGCCAGCAAAAGGGACAGGGATTACAATGAGCAGTTCTTC. Its protein product is CASKRDRDYNEQFF. The full variable domain, completed using reference TRBV2 and TRBJ2-1, is EPEVTQTPSHQVTQMGQEVILRCVPISNHLYFYWYRQILGQKVEFLVSFYNNEISEKSEIFDDQFSVERPDGSNFTLKIRSTKLEDSAMYFCASKRDRDYNEQFFGPGTRLTVL.

The V call is TRBV5-1, the J call TRBJ2-7; D tentatively fits TRBD1 or TRBD2 (5 bases each). Germline assignment: CDR1 SGHRS and CDR2 YFSETQ. The V gene lost 0 bases and the J gene lost 4 bases, with 8 bases spanning the gap. The CDR3 has 13 amino acids. CDR3 amino acids: CASSLEGPYEQYF. CDR3 nucleotides: TGCGCCAGCAGCTTGGAGGGACCATACGAGCAGTACTTC.

The chain combines TRBV6-5 with TRBJ2-7, with 12 bases aligning to TRBD2. CDR3 length: 15 amino acids. Trimming took 2 bases from V and 3 from J; bases not matched to a gene: 2. Germline assignment: CDR1 MNHEY and CDR2 SVGAGI. The CDR3 region has the DNA TGTGCCAGCAGTTACGGACTAGCGGGGATCTACGAGCAGTACTTC. It is translated as CASSYGLAGIYEQYF.

The chain joins TRBV12-3 or TRBV12-4 to TRBJ1-1, with D maybe TRBD1 (6 bases). V shed 2 bases and J shed 4 bases, with 8 bases lying between them. The CDR3 extends over 13 amino acids. Here the CDR3 reads CASSLQGGTEAFF. In DNA form, the CDR3 reads TGTGCCAGCAGTTTACAAGGGGGCACTGAAGCTTTCTTT.

Many counts were recorded for this clone. The CDR3 loop is CASSPRQSGLDEQYF. Written as DNA, the CDR3 is TGTGCCAGCAGCCCACGACAATCAGGTTTGGACGAGCAGTACTTC. The rearrangement joins TRBV7-8 to TRBJ2-7; D is ambiguous. The CDR3 covers 15 residues. The germline CDR1 and CDR2 sequences are SGHVS and FQNEAQ. The V gene lost 5 bases and the J gene lost 5 bases, with 19 bases spanning the gap. Full variable domain (outside the CDR3, taken from reference TRBV7-8 and TRBJ2-7): GAGVSQSPRYKVAKRGQDVALRCDPISGHVSLFWYQQALGQGPEFLTYFQNEAQLDKSGLPSDRFFAERPEGSVSTLKIQRTQQEDSAVYLCASSPRQSGLDEQYFGPGTRLTVT.

The CDR3 sequence is CAWRGESVYGYTF. CDR3 DNA: TGTGCCTGGAGAGGCGAGTCGGTCTATGGCTACACCTTC. The gene calls are TRBV30 and TRBJ1-2; D unclear. V gave up 3 bases and J gave up 4 bases, with 12 bases separating them. CDR3 length equals 13 residues. In germline, CDR1 is GTSNPN, CDR2 SVGIG (reference sequence).

This clone was seen just once. The genes are TRBV30 and TRBJ2-1; TRBD2 aligns across 8 bases. CDR3 length: 14 residues. Germline trimming cut 4 bases from V and 10 bases from J; bases unmatched to any gene: 12. Germline lookup yields CDR1 GTSNPN and CDR2 SVGIG (reference sequence). CDR3 in DNA: TGTGCCTGGAATACGGGAGGGCCTCTTCACGAGCAGTTCTTC. Encoded protein: CAWNTGGPLHEQFF. The full variable domain, with the rest looked up from reference TRBV30 and TRBJ2-1, is SQTIHQWPATLVQPVGSPLSLECTVEGTSNPNLYWYRQAAGRGLQLLFYSVGIGQISSEVPQNLSASRPQDRQFILSSKKLLLSDSGFYLCAWNTGGPLHEQFFGPGTRLTVL.

This clone was detected only once. The rearrangement links TRBV5-4 to TRBJ1-1; TRBD1 matches at 9 bases. CDR1 is SGHNT and CDR2 is YYREEE in the germline V gene (reference sequence). With V trimmed by 4 bases and J by 5 bases, 9 bases remained unmatched. CDR3 length: 15 amino acids. CDR3 loop: CASSPGQGRGTEAFF. The CDR3 coding sequence is TGTGCCAGCAGCCCGGGACAGGGCCGAGGGACTGAAGCTTTCTTT.

The rearrangement uses TRBV19 and TRBJ1-3; no firm D call. The CDR3 runs to 17 residues. V lost 3 bases and J lost 0, with 15 bases in between. Per germline, CDR1 LNHDA and CDR2 SQIVND (reference sequence). CDR3 loop: CASSMAQAVYSGNTIYF. The CDR3 DNA follows: TGTGCCAGTAGTATGGCCCAGGCGGTATACTCTGGAAACACCATATATTTT. Full variable domain (missing parts from reference TRBV19 and TRBJ1-3): DGGITQSPKYLFRKEGQNVTLSCEQNLNHDAMYWYRQDPGQGLRLIYYSQIVNDFQKGDIAEGYSVSREKKESFPLTVTSAQKNPTAFYLCASSMAQAVYSGNTIYFGEGSWLTVV.

The gene calls are TRBV27 and TRBJ1-6; D gene uncertain. V was clipped by 5 bases and J by 1 base, with 12 bases between them. CDR3 size: 16 residues. Germline V gene sequence: CDR1 MNHEY, CDR2 SMNVEV (reference sequence). The CDR3: CASSETLGSYNSPLHF. The CDR3 DNA is TGTGCCAGCAGTGAGACCCTTGGGTCCTATAATTCACCCCTCCACTTT.

As concerns this clone: Mismatch with germline at one junction end may stem from a read error. The V call is TRBV14, the J call TRBJ1-1, with D uncertain. The CDR3 covers 13 residues. Germline V gene sequence: CDR1 SGHDN, CDR2 FVKESK. The CDR3 coding sequence is TGTGCCAGCAGCCAAGAACTGAACGCTGAAGCTTTCTTT. As protein: CASSQELNAEAFF.

V gene TRBV19 combines with J gene TRBJ2-6; no firm D call. The CDR3 runs 12 residues. Germline CDR1 is LNHDA and CDR2 is SQIVND (reference sequence). The germline V and J ends were trimmed by 7 bases and 1 base, with 2 bases remaining between them. CDR3 loop: CASKSGANVLTF. The CDR3 DNA sequence: TGTGCCAGTAAGTCTGGGGCCAACGTCCTGACTTTC.